The 3 T cell receptor beta chains below all came from one sample that was sequenced in a study of response to subunit inactivated influenza vaccine. TCRdb ran MiXCR on the RT-PCR reads and lists one entry per CDR3 protein. This sample yields around 530,000 distinct CDR3 sequences, of which more than 15% are seen a single time; less than 4% belongs to the top ten. The input for sequencing was CD4+ T cells sorted from PBMCs, taken less than 30 months after vaccination. All receptors come from a man aged 50 to 75 who received an inactivated influenza vaccine.

The V and J genes are TRBV28 and TRBJ1-5, with TRBD1 identical over 8 bases. The CDR3 consists of 13 residues. The germline gives CDR1 MDHEN, CDR2 SYDVKM. The V gene end was trimmed by 6 bases and the J gene end by 5 bases; junction bases not matched to a gene: 3. The CDR3 sequence is CASRDRAHQPQHF. CDR3 DNA: TGTGCCAGCAGGGACAGGGCCCATCAGCCCCAGCATTTT.

This clonotype was observed a handful of times. The V gene is TRBV6-6, the J gene TRBJ2-7, with TRBD2 identical over 7 bases. Germline assignment: CDR1 MNHNY and CDR2 SVGAGI (reference sequence). V lost 7 bases, J lost 7 bases, and 7 bases stayed unmatched. The CDR3 has 12 residues. The CDR3 sequence: CASNGEGGEQYF. Written as DNA, the CDR3 is TGTGCCAGCAACGGGGAGGGTGGGGAGCAGTACTTC.

This clonotype has more than one count but fewer than ten. This chain links TRBV2 with TRBJ1-1; D remains unclear. Per germline, CDR1 SNHLY and CDR2 FYNNEI. The CDR3 covers 12 residues. V was cut by 3 bases and J by 11 bases, with 13 bases left in between. This CDR3 reads CASSELALWAFF. The CDR3 region has the DNA TGTGCCAGCAGTGAGCTCGCTCTGTGGGCTTTCTTT.